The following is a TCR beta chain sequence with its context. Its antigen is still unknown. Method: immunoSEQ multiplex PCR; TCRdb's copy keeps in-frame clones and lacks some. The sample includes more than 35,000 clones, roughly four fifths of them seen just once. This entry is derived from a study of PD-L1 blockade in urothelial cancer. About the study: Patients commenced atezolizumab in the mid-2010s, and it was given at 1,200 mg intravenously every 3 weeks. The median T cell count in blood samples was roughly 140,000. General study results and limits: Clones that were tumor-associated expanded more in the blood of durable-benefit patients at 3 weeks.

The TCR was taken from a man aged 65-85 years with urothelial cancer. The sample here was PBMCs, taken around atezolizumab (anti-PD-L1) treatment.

CDR3: CASGGAGNEKLFF. Written as DNA, the CDR3 is TGTGCCAGCGGAGGGGCGGGAAATGAAAAACTGTTTTTT. The chain has TRBV6-6 and TRBJ1-4; maybe TRBD1 (5 bases). Between the trimmed V and J ends, which lost 8 bases and 5 bases, there was a span of 12 bases. This CDR3 comprises 13 residues. Germline V CDR1 and CDR2: MNHNY, SVGAGI (reference sequence).